These 20 T cell receptor beta chains share one sample of origin, sequenced in a study of Tregs in tolerant kidney transplant recipients. Measured with immunoSEQ multiplex PCR; TCRdb has only the in-frame clones, and not every one. This sample's table has fewer than 55,000 clones. Sequenced here: CD4+ T cells from blood, sampled before the transplant. The receptor set was obtained from a human donor who received a combined kidney and bone marrow transplant.

With regard to this clone: The missing CDR3 end, 3 residues past where the read stops, is filled in from the germline J gene. The chain carries TRBV29-1 and TRBJ1-2; D is unresolved. Trimming removed 4 bases from V and 6 bases from J, with 9 bases in between. The CDR3 contains 11 residues. Per germline, CDR1 SQVTM and CDR2 ANQGSEA. CDR3 DNA, as far as it was read: TGCAGCGTTGGCAGGAACGATGGC. This gives the protein CSVGRNDG. The CDR3 in its entirety is CSVGRNDGYTF.

The CDR3 loop reads CASSLTLSNNEKLFF. The CDR3 bases that were read are TGCGCCAGCAGCTTGACTCTCTCTAATAATGAAAAA. J is TRBJ1-4 and V is TRBV5-1, with no clear D. The read ends 3 residues before the CDR3 terminus; that terminus is restored from the germline J gene. Trimming cost V 1 base and J 4 bases, with 11 bases left between them. This CDR3 contains 15 residues. Germline loops: CDR1 SGHRS, CDR2 YFSETQ.

As for this clone: The CDR3 end lies 3 residues beyond the end of the read and is filled in from the germline J gene. The chain is built from TRBV10-3 and TRBJ1-5; no definite D call. With 3 bases removed from V and 3 bases from J, the gap between germline ends came to 18 bases. In germline, CDR1 is ENHRY, CDR2 SYGVKD. This CDR3 contains 17 residues. The sequenced part of the CDR3 DNA is TGTGCCATCAGTGACGTCATCAGCGGTAACTCCAATCAGCCC. Translated, it gives CAISDVISGNSNQP. The whole CDR3 is CAISDVISGNSNQPQHF.

As for this clone: The missing CDR3 end, 3 residues past where the read stops, is filled in from the germline J gene. The chain uses TRBV19 and TRBJ2-3; 7 nucleotides line up with TRBD1. The CDR3 contains 14 residues. Germline-derived CDR1 and CDR2 are LNHDA and SQIVND (reference sequence). The CDR3 loop reads CASSIRDSPFPQYF. The part of the CDR3 DNA that was read is TGTGCCAGTAGTATTCGGGACAGCCCGTTTCCG.

The CDR3 spells CSVGLGSGTNYGYTF. The covered CDR3 bases are TGCAGCGTTGGTCTGGGCAGTGGCACTAACTATGGC. This chain uses TRBV29-1 with TRBJ1-2; no clear D. The read comes to an end 3 residues before the CDR3 does, leaving the germline J gene to fill in the end. The CDR3 runs to 15 residues. Trimming shortened V by 4 bases and J by 0 bases, and 15 bases separated the two germline ends. Germline V gives CDR1 SQVTM, CDR2 ANQGSEA.

About this clone: Read data end 3 residues before the CDR3 end; the end is taken from the germline J gene. This chain joins TRBV20-1 and TRBJ2-2, with D possibly TRBD1 on 5 matching bases. The germline CDR1 and CDR2 sequences are DFQATT and SNEGSKA (reference sequence). Trimming shortened V by 0 bases and J by 2 bases, and 10 bases separated the two germline ends. The CDR3 is 15 amino acids. The part of the CDR3 DNA that was read is TGCAGTGCTAGAGATCCGACAGTTAACACCGGGGAG. Its protein product is CSARDPTVNTGE. The CDR3 in full is CSARDPTVNTGELFF.

With regard to this clone: The read ends 3 residues before the CDR3 terminus; that terminus is restored from the germline J gene. The chain has TRBV5-1 and TRBJ1-1; D possibly corresponds to TRBD1 (5 bases). Looked up from germline, CDR1 is SGHRS and CDR2 is YFSETQ. V lost 0 bases to trimming and J lost 5 bases, with 14 bases between them. The CDR3 totals 15 residues. CDR3 DNA (partial): TGCGCCAGCAGCTTGGAAGTCGGGGGTCGGACTGAA. As protein: CASSLEVGGRTE. The entire CDR3 sequence reads CASSLEVGGRTEAFF.

In regard to this clone: The CDR3 end falls 3 residues outside the read, so it is completed with the germline J gene. The rearrangement uses TRBV30 and TRBJ1-1; a possible D gene is TRBD1 (6 bases). Germline lookup yields CDR1 GTSNPN and CDR2 SVGIG (reference sequence). V was trimmed by 2 bases and J by 4 bases, leaving 14 bases between them. The CDR3 extends over 14 amino acids. The CDR3 sequence is CAWSRYRVGTEAFF. The sequenced CDR3 bases are TGTGCCTGGAGTAGGTACAGGGTCGGCACTGAA. The entire variable domain, with the rest obtained from reference TRBV30 and TRBJ1-1, is as follows: SQTIHQWPATLVQPVGSPLSLECTVEGTSNPNLYWYRQAAGRGLQLLFYSVGIGQISSEVPQNLSASRPQDRQFILSSKKLLLSDSGFYLCAWSRYRVGTEAFFGQGTRLTVV.

Remarks on this clone: Read sequence stops 3 residues before the CDR3 end, and the germline J gene provides the missing end. This chain uses TRBV5-1 with TRBJ1-2; no reliable D call. The V gene's germline CDR1 is SGHRS and CDR2 YFSETQ. V dropped 0 bases and J dropped 0 bases, with 9 bases sitting between them. The CDR3 contains 15 residues. The sequenced part of the CDR3 DNA is TGCGCCAGCAGCTTGGAGTACGGGGCTAACTATGGC. Protein: CASSLEYGANYG. The complete CDR3 sequence is CASSLEYGANYGYTF.

A word on this clone: The missing CDR3 end, 3 residues past where the read stops, is filled in from the germline J gene. V is TRBV7-8 and J is TRBJ1-6; 7 positions match TRBD1. Germline assignment: CDR1 SGHVS and CDR2 FQNEAQ. The CDR3 contains 15 residues. With V trimmed by 1 base and J by 9 bases, 6 bases remained unmatched. The sequenced part of the CDR3 DNA is TGTGCCAGCAGCTTAGTGGGACAGTTGGGTTCACCC. As protein: CASSLVGQLGSP. The complete CDR3 protein is CASSLVGQLGSPLHF.

As to this clone: The CDR3 is cut off 3 residues early in the read; its end comes from the germline J gene. The chain recombines TRBV11-3 with TRBJ2-2; a possible D gene is TRBD2 (5 bases). Germline V gene lookup returns CDR1 SGHNT and CDR2 YENEEA. This CDR3 is 15 amino acids long. V was cut by 1 base and J by 1 base, with 7 bases left in between. CDR3 in amino acids: CASSLAGENTGELFF. CDR3 DNA, as far as it was read: TGTGCCAGCAGCTTAGCCGGGGAGAACACCGGGGAG.

In regard to this clone: The read gets to within 3 residues of the CDR3 end, and the germline J gene fills in the rest. The rearrangement joins TRBV2 to TRBJ1-4; 8 nucleotides line up with TRBD1. V lost 6 bases and J lost 3; bases outside the gene matches: 6. The CDR3 consists of 15 residues. The germline V gene encodes CDR1 SNHLY and CDR2 FYNNEI. This chain's CDR3 is CASRPTTGANEKLFF. CDR3 DNA, as far as it was read: TGTGCCAGCAGACCCACGACAGGGGCTAATGAAAAA.

Turning to this clone: Coverage ceases 3 residues before the CDR3 finishes, and the germline J gene fills in the end. The V gene is TRBV19, the J gene TRBJ2-1, with TRBD2 matching over 7 bases. Looked up from germline, CDR1 is LNHDA and CDR2 is SQIVND (reference sequence). The CDR3 covers 15 residues. V was clipped by 4 bases and J by 2 bases; unmatched bases: 5. The sequenced CDR3 bases are TGTGCCAGTAGTACCCCGGGACTAACCTACAATGAG. Translated, it gives CASSTPGLTYNE. The full CDR3 sequence reads CASSTPGLTYNEQFF.

To note about this clone: The CDR3 end lies 3 residues beyond the end of the read and is filled in from the germline J gene. The rearrangement uses TRBV20-1 and TRBJ2-5; TRBD2 aligns across 8 bases. CDR1 DFQATT and CDR2 SNEGSKA come from the germline V gene (reference sequence). The CDR3 runs to 14 residues. After removal of 0 bases from V and 2 bases from J, the junction contained 2 bases not matched to a gene. The DNA read from the CDR3 is TGCAGTGCTAGAGAGGGGACTAGTCAAGAGACC. Encoded protein: CSAREGTSQET. The CDR3 reads in full as CSAREGTSQETQYF.

Points on this clone: Coverage ceases 3 residues before the CDR3 finishes, and the germline J gene fills in the end. The gene calls are TRBV5-6 and TRBJ2-5; a possible D gene is TRBD1 (6 bases). V was trimmed by 4 bases and J by 3 bases, leaving 13 bases between them. CDR1 SGHDT and CDR2 YYEEEE come from the germline V gene. The CDR3 has 14 residues. The CDR3 here is CASSTLYREETQYF. The CDR3 DNA, read in part, is TGTGCCAGCAGCACTCTATACAGGGAAGAGACC.

Turning to this clone: The CDR3 is cut off 3 residues early in the read; its end comes from the germline J gene. The chain recombines TRBV2 with TRBJ1-2, with 9 bases matching TRBD1. Germline lookup yields CDR1 SNHLY and CDR2 FYNNEI. The CDR3 sequence is 13 residues long. The CDR3 protein is CASRTGQGRGYTF. The sequenced part of the CDR3 DNA is TGTGCCAGCAGAACCGGACAGGGGCGCGGC.

Regarding this clone: From the germline J gene comes the end of the CDR3, since the read stops 3 residues before it. The chain carries TRBV19 and TRBJ1-4, with D perhaps TRBD1 (6 bases). This CDR3 is built from 14 residues. The germline V and J ends were trimmed by 5 bases and 9 bases, with 16 bases remaining between them. Germline values: CDR1 LNHDA, CDR2 SQIVND (reference sequence). The covered CDR3 bases are TGTGCCAGTAGTTCAACAGGGATCCCGAAAAAA. As protein: CASSSTGIPKK. The entire CDR3 reads CASSSTGIPKKLFF. Full variable domain (remainder filled in from reference TRBV19 and TRBJ1-4): DGGITQSPKYLFRKEGQNVTLSCEQNLNHDAMYWYRQDPGQGLRLIYYSQIVNDFQKGDIAEGYSVSREKKESFPLTVTSAQKNPTAFYLCASSSTGIPKKLFFGSGTQLSVL.

To note about this clone: The CDR3 end falls 3 residues outside the read, so it is completed with the germline J gene. The chain joins TRBV6-2 or TRBV6-3 to TRBJ2-5; D is unresolved. Germline V lookup: CDR1 MNHEY, CDR2 SVGEGT. This CDR3 region has 17 residues. V lost 2 bases to trimming and J lost 0 bases, with 16 bases between them. CDR3 amino acids: CASSYIPPTPYQETQYF. The part of the CDR3 DNA that was read is TGTGCCAGCAGTTACATCCCACCGACACCGTACCAAGAGACC.

In regard to this clone: Coverage ceases 3 residues before the CDR3 finishes, and the germline J gene fills in the end. V usage is TRBV19 and J usage is TRBJ2-7; TRBD2 is a possible D gene (6 bases). Trimming left V 3 bases short and J 1 base short, with 10 bases between. This CDR3 has 14 residues. Per the germline V gene, CDR1 is LNHDA and CDR2 is SQIVND (reference sequence). The sequenced part of the CDR3 DNA is TGTGCCAGTAGTATTTATAGCGGATCCTACGAG. This translates into CASSIYSGSYE. Given in full, the CDR3 is CASSIYSGSYEQYF.

Partial CDR3 DNA: TGTGCCAGCAGCGGCGGGACTAGCGGGTATACG. Residues: CASSGGTSGYT. The CDR3 as a whole reads CASSGGTSGYTQYF. The chain has TRBV7-2 and TRBJ2-3; TRBD2 matches at 12 bases. The read terminates 3 residues ahead of where the CDR3 ends, so the germline J gene completes it. The CDR3 spans 14 residues. Germline lookup yields CDR1 SGHTA and CDR2 FQGNSA. With V trimmed by 5 bases and J by 7 bases, 4 bases remained unmatched.